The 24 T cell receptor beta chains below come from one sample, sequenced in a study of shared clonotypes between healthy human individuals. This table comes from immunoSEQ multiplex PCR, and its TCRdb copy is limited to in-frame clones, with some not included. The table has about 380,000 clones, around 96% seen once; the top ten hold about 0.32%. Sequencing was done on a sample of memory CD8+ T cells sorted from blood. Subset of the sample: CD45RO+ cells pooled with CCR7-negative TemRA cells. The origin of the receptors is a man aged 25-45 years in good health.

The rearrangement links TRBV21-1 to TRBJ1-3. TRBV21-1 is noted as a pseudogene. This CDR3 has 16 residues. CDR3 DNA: TGTGCCAGCAGCAAAAGGACCAAGGGAGCTGGAAACACCATATATTTT. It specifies CASSKRTKGAGNTIYF.

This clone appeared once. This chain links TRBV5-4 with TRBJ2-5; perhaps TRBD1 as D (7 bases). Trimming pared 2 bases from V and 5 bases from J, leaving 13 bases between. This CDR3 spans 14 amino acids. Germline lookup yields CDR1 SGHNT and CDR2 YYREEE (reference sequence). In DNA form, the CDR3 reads TGTGCCAGCAGCTTCTTCAGGGGGGAGGAGACCCAGTACTTC. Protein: CASSFFRGEETQYF. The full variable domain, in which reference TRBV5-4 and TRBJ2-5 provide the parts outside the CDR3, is ETGVTQSPTHLIKTRGQQVTLRCSSQSGHNTVSWYQQALGQGPQFIFQYYREEENGRGNFPPRFSGLQFPNYSSELNVNALELDDSALYLCASSFFRGEETQYFGPGTRLLVL.

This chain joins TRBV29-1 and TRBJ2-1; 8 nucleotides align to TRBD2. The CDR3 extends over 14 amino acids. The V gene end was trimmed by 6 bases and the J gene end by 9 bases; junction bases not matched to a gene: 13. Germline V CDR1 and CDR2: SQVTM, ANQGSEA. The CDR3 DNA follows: TGCAGCGTGGAGGGGTCTGCGGGAGGAGGTGAGCAGTTCTTC. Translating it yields CSVEGSAGGGEQFF.

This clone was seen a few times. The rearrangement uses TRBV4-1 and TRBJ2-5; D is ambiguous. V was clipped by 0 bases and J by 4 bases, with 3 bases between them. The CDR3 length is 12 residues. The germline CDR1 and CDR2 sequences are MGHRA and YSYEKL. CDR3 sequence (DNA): TGCGCCAGCAGCCAAGAAGGAGAGACCCAGTACTTC. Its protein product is CASSQEGETQYF.

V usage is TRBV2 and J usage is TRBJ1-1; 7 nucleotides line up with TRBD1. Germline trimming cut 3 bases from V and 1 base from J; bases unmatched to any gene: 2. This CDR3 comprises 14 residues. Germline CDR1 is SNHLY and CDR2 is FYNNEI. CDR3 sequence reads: CASSDGTANTEAFF. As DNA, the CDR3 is TGTGCCAGCAGTGATGGGACAGCGAACACTGAAGCTTTCTTT.

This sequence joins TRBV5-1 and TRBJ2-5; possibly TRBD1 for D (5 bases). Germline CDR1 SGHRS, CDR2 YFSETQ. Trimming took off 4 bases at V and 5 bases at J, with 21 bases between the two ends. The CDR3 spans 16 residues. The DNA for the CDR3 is TGCGCCAGCAGCCCAGGGTCCCGTTCCCCTAGGGAGACCCAGTACTTC. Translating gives CASSPGSRSPRETQYF.

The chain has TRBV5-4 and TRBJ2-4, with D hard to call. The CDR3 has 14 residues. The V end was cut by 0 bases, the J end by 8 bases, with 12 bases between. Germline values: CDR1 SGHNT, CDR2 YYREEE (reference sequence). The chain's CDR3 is CASSLDLVLDIQYF. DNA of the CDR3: TGTGCCAGCAGCTTGGATCTAGTCTTGGACATTCAGTACTTC.

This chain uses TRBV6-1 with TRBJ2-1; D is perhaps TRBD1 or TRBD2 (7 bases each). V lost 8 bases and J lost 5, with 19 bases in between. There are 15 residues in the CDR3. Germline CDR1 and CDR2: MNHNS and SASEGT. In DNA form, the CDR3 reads TGTGCCAGCTCCAGGGGGGGGACAGCTCACAATGAGCAGTTCTTC. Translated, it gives CASSRGGTAHNEQFF.

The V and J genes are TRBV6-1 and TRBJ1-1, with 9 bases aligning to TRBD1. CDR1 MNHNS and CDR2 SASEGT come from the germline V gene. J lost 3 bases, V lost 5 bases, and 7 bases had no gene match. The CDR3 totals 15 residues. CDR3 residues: CASSSGDRDHTEAFF. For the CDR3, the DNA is TGTGCCAGCAGTTCGGGGGACAGGGACCACACTGAAGCTTTCTTT.

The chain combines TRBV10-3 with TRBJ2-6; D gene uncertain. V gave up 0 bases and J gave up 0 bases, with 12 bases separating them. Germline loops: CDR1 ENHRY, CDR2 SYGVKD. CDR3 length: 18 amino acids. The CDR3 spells CAISESRTESSGANVLTF. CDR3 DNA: TGTGCCATCAGTGAGTCCAGGACGGAGAGCTCTGGGGCCAACGTCCTGACTTTC.

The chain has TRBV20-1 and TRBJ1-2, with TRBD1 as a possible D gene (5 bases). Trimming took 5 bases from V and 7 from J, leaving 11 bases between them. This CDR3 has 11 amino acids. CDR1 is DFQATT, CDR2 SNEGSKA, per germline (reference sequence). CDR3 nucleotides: TGCAGTGCTCAATTTAGGGGTGGCTACACCTTC. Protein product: CSAQFRGGYTF.

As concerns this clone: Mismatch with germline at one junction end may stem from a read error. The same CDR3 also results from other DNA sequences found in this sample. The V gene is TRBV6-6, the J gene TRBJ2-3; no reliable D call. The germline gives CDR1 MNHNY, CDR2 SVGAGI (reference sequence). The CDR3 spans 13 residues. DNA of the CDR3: TGTGCTAGCACCCCCCACGTCACAGATACGCAGTATTTT. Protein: CASTPHVTDTQYF.

The CDR3 coding sequence is TGTGCCAGCACCAGTTCGGGGGAAGGGACCCAGTACTTC. Its translation is CASTSSGEGTQYF. This chain links TRBV11-2 with TRBJ2-5; D possibly corresponds to TRBD2 (6 bases). The V end lost 7 bases, the J end lost 7 bases, and 16 bases lay between the germline ends. The CDR3 totals 13 residues. CDR1 is SGHAT, CDR2 FQNNGV, per germline.

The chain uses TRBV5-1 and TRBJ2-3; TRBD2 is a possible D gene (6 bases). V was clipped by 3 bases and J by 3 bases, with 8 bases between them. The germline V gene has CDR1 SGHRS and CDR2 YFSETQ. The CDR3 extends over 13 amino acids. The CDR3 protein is CASSWRATDTQYF. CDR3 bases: TGCGCCAGCAGCTGGAGGGCGACAGATACGCAGTATTTT. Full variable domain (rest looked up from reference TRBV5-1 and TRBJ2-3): KAGVTQTPRYLIKTRGQQVTLSCSPISGHRSVSWYQQTPGQGLQFLFEYFSETQRNKGNFPGRFSGRQFSNSRSEMNVSTLELGDSALYLCASSWRATDTQYFGPGTRLTVL.

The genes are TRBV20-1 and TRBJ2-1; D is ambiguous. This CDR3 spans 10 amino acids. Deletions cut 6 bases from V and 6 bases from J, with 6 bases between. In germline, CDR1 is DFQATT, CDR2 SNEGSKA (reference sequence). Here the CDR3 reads CSALGNEQFF. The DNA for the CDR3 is TGCAGTGCCCTAGGCAATGAGCAGTTCTTC.

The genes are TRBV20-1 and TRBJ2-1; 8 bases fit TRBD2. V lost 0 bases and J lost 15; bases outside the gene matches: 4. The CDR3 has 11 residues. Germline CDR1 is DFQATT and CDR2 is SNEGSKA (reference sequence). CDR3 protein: CSARDGREVFF. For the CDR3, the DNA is TGCAGTGCTAGAGATGGGCGGGAGGTGTTCTTC.

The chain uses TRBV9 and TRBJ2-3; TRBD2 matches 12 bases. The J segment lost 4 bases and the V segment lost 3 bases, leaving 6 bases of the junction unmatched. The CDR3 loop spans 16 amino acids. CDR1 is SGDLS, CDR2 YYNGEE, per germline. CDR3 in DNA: TGTGCCAGCAGCGAAACTAGCGGGAGGAGGGCAGATACGCAGTATTTT. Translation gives CASSETSGRRADTQYF.

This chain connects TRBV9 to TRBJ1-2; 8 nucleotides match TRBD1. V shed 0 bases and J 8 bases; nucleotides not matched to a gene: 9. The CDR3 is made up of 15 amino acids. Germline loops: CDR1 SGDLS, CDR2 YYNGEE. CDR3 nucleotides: TGTGCCAGCAGCGTAGTCGGCAGGGGGCGACAGGGCTACACCTTC. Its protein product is CASSVVGRGRQGYTF.

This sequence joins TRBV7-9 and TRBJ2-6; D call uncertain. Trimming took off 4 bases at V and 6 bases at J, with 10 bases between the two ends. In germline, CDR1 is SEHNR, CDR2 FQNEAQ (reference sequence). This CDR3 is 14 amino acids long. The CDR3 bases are TGTGCCAGCAGCTCCGAGATCACGGCCAACGTCCTGACTTTC. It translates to CASSSEITANVLTF.

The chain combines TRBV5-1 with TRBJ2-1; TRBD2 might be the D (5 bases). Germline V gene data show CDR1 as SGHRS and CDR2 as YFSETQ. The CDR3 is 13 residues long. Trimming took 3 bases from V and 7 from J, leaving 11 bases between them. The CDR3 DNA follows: TGCGCCAGCAGCTATACTAGGCCAAATGAGCAGTTCTTC. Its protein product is CASSYTRPNEQFF. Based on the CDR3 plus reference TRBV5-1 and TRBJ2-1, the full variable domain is KAGVTQTPRYLIKTRGQQVTLSCSPISGHRSVSWYQQTPGQGLQFLFEYFSETQRNKGNFPGRFSGRQFSNSRSEMNVSTLELGDSALYLCASSYTRPNEQFFGPGTRLTVL.

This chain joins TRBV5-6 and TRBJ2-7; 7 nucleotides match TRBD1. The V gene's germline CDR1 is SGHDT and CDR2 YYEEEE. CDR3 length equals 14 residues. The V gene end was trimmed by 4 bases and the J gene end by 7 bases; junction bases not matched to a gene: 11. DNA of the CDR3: TGTGCCAGCAGCGGCGTTAGGGGGCTAAGGGAGCAGTACTTC. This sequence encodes CASSGVRGLREQYF. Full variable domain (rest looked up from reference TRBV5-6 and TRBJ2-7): DAGVTQSPTHLIKTRGQQVTLRCSPKSGHDTVSWYQQALGQGPQFIFQYYEEEERQRGNFPDRFSGHQFPNYSSELNVNALLLGDSALYLCASSGVRGLREQYFGPGTRLTVT.

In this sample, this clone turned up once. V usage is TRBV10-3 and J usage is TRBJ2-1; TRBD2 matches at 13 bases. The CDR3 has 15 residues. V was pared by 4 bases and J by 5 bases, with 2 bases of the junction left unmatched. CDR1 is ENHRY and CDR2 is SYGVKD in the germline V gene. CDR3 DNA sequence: TGTGCCATCAGTGGGACTAGCGGGAGCCACAATGAGCAGTTCTTC. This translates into CAISGTSGSHNEQFF.

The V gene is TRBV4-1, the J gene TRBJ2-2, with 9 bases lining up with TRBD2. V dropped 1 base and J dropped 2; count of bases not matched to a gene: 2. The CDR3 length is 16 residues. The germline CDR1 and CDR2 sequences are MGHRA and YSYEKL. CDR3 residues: CASSQALAGNTGELFF. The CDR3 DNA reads TGCGCCAGCAGCCAAGCACTAGCGGGCAACACCGGGGAGCTGTTTTTT.

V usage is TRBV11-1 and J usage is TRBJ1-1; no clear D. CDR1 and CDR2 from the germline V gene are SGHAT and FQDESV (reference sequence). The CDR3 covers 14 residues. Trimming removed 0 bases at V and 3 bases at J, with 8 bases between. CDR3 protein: CASSLADLYTEAFF. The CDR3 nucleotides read TGTGCCAGCAGCTTAGCGGACCTATACACTGAAGCTTTCTTT.